The rows below give T cell receptor beta chains drawn from one sample of a study of T cell repertoires in cytomegalovirus infection. These receptors' antigens are unknown. From the reads, TCRdb called clonotypes with MiXCR, one entry per CDR3 protein. There are fewer than 650,000 distinct CDR3 sequences in the sample; approximately 40% occur only once, and around 48% lies in the top ten. The source material was cultured PBMCs, sampled from culture after CMV antigen stimulation. The receptors here all came from a human donor in good health (CMV status not recorded). Some clones in this sample may be carry-over from other donors' samples. Each CDR3 is given with its conserved first and last residue. A D gene is named only where the DNA matches it firmly. Rows give clone size only sometimes, using once, few, many, or a class for an expanded clone.

D	size	V	J	DNA	CDR3
-	-	TRBV27	TRBJ1-1	TGTGCCAGCAGTGTCCTCGGTCCCACTGAAGCTTTCTTT	CASSVLGPTEAFF
TRBD1	few	TRBV7-9	TRBJ1-5	TGTGCCAGCAGCTTAGAGGGTGACAGGGAATGGCCCCAGCATTTT	CASSLEGDREWPQHF
-	-	TRBV27	TRBJ2-1	TGTGCCAGCTTCACTTCGGGCCACCCCAGGGATGAGCAGTTCTTC	CASFTSGHPRDEQFF
TRBD2	-	TRBV20-1	TRBJ2-1	TGCAGTGCTAGAGATAGGGCTAGCGGGTTCTACAATGAGCAGTTCTTC	CSARDRASGFYNEQFF
-	few	TRBV7-2	TRBJ1-1	TGTGCCAGCAGCCCCCCTGGATCACCAATGAACACTGAAGCTTTCTTT	CASSPPGSPMNTEAFF
-	-	TRBV20-1	TRBJ2-2	TGCAGTGCTAGAGTACTGAGCACCGGGGAGCTGTTTTTT	CSARVLSTGELFF
TRBD1	-	TRBV11-3	TRBJ2-1	TGTGCCAGCAGCCAACGGGCGGGACAGGGTATTCGGGAGCAGTTCTTC	CASSQRAGQGIREQFF
-	-	TRBV7-8	TRBJ2-2	TGTGCCGGGGGAGGACGGGCGAACACCGGGGAGCTGTTTTTT	CAGGGRANTGELFF
-	-	TRBV19	TRBJ1-5	TGTGCCGTACGGGCGCCCAATACCTATCAGCCCCAGCATTTT	CAVRAPNTYQPQHF
-	few	TRBV7-2	TRBJ1-1	TGTGCCAGCAGCACGGCGGGAGGCACTGAAGCTTTCTTT	CASSTAGGTEAFF
TRBD1	-	TRBV23-1	TRBJ2-7	TGCGCCAGCAGTCAATCCAACAGGGGTTTCCAGTACTTC	CASSQSNRGFQYF
-	-	TRBV2	TRBJ1-3	TGTGCCAGCAGCGCGGTTAGGCCCTCTGGAAACACCATATATTTT	CASSAVRPSGNTIYF
-	few	TRBV4-1	TRBJ2-3	TGCGCCAGCAGCCAAGAAACAGGAACCGGACTCACAGATACGCAGTATTTT	CASSQETGTGLTDTQYF
TRBD1	few	TRBV7-2	TRBJ2-7	TGTGCCAGCAGCTTAGACAGGGGGCCCTCCTACGAGCAGTACTTC	CASSLDRGPSYEQYF
-	-	TRBV4-1	TRBJ1-2	TGCGCCAGCAGCCCCCAAGTCCATGGCAACTCTAACTATGGCTACACCTTC	CASSPQVHGNSNYGYTF
-	-	TRBV9	TRBJ2-7	TGTGCCAGCAGCGTAGCTGGGGGCAGGCAGCACGAGCAGTACTTC	CASSVAGGRQHEQYF
TRBD1	few	TRBV15	TRBJ1-1	TGTGCCACCAGAGGACAGGGTGCCGGGAACACTGAAGCTTTCTTT	CATRGQGAGNTEAFF
-	few	TRBV12-3/TRBV12-4	TRBJ1-1	TGTGCCCAAACCTGGGTAAGGATTCAATCCCCTGAAGCTTTCTTT	CAQTWVRIQSPEAFF
TRBD2	few	TRBV7-2	TRBJ2-5	TGTGCCAGCAGCCCCAAGCGGGGGCCCCAAGAGACCCAGTACTTC	CASSPKRGPQETQYF
-	-	TRBV20-1	TRBJ2-2	TGCAGTGCTAGAGAGGATCCAACCGGGGAGCTGTTTTTT	CSAREDPTGELFF
-	-	TRBV6-1	TRBJ2-5	TGTGCCAGCAGTGAGCGAGGTTTGGTGGAAGAGACCCAGTACTTC	CASSERGLVEETQYF
-	-	TRBV6-1	TRBJ2-7	TGTGCCAGCAGTTACGGGGTCTACGAGCAGTACTTC	CASSYGVYEQYF
-	-	TRBV28	TRBJ1-4	TGTGCCAGCAGTTTCCTGAGGACTAATGAAAAACTGTTTTTT	CASSFLRTNEKLFF